This section outlines one T cell receptor (beta chain) sequence together with its context. This sample stems from a study of shared clonotypes between healthy human individuals. The V end lost 0 bases, the J end lost 4 bases, and 11 bases lay between the germline ends. Germline assignment: CDR1 SGHNT and CDR2 YYREEE (reference sequence). The CDR3 contains 14 residues. Clones were sequenced by immunoSEQ multiplex PCR, and TCRdb holds only the in-frame ones, with some missing. This table holds about 2 million clones, approximately 95% found once. The TCR comes from a young man in good health. This chain connects TRBV5-4 to TRBJ2-7, with D perhaps TRBD1 (6 bases). Sequencing was performed on naive CD4+ T cells sorted from blood. Subset denoted: CD45RA+ positively selected. Here the CDR3 reads CASSLEQGKYEQYF. CDR3 DNA sequence: TGTGCCAGCAGCTTGGAACAGGGCAAGTACGAGCAGTACTTC. Full variable domain (remainder filled in from reference TRBV5-4 and TRBJ2-7): ETGVTQSPTHLIKTRGQQVTLRCSSQSGHNTVSWYQQALGQGPQFIFQYYREEENGRGNFPPRFSGLQFPNYSSELNVNALELDDSALYLCASSLEQGKYEQYFGPGTRLTVT.